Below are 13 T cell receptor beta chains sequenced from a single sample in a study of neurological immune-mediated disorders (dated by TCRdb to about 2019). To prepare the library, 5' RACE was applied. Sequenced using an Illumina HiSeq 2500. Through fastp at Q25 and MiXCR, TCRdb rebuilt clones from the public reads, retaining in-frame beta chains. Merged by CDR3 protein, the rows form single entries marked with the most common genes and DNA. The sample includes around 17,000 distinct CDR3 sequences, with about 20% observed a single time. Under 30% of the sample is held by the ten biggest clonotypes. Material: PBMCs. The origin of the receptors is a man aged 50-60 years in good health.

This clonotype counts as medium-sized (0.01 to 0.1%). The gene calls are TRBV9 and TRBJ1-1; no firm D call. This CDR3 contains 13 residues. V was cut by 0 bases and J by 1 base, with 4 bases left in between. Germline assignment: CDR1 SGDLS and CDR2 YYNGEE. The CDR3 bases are TGTGCCAGCAGCGTAGACAGGAACACTGAAGCTTTCTTT. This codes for CASSVDRNTEAFF. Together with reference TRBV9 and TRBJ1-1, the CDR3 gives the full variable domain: DSGVTQTPKHLITATGQRVTLRCSPRSGDLSVYWYQQSLDQGLQFLIQYYNGEERAKGNILERFSAQQFPDLHSELNLSSLELGDSALYFCASSVDRNTEAFFGQGTRLTVV.

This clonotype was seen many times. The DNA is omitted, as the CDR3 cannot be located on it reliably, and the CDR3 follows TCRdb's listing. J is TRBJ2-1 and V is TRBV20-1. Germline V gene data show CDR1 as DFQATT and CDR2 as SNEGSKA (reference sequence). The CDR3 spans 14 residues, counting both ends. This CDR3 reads CSASLWERVNEQFF.

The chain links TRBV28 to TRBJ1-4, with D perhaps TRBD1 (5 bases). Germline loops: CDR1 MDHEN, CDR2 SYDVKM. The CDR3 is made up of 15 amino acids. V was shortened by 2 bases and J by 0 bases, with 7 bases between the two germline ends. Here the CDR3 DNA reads TGTGCCAGCAGTTTAGGGGGGGCAACTAATGAAAAACTGTTTTTT. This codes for CASSLGGATNEKLFF.

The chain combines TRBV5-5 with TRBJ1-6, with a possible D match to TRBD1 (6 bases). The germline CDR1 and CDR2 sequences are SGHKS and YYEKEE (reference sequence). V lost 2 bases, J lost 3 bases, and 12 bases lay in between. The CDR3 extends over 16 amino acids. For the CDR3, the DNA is TGTGCCAGCAGCTTAAACGGACAGCTCTATAATTCACCCCTCCACTTT. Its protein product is CASSLNGQLYNSPLHF.

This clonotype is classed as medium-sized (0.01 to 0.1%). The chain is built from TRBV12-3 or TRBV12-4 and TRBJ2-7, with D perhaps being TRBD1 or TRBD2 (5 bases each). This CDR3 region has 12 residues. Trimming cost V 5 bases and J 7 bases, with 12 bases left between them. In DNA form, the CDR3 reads TGTGCCAGCAGTACCGGGACGGGTGAGCAGTACTTC. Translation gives CASSTGTGEQYF.

The CDR3 bases are TGTGCCAGCAGTTTACCCGGGACAGGGGAAGGTGGCTACACCTTC. Amino acids: CASSLPGTGEGGYTF. The chain is built from TRBV28 and TRBJ1-2, with TRBD1 identical over 10 bases. CDR3 length: 15 residues. Unmatched junction bases numbered 7, after V lost 2 bases and J lost 7 bases. Germline V gene sequence: CDR1 MDHEN, CDR2 SYDVKM.

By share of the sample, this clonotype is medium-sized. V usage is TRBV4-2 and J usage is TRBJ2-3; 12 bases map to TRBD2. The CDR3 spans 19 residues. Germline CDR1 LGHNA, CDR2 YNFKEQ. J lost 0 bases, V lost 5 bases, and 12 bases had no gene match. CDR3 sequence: CASSVKQWTSGASTDTQYF. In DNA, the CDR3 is TGTGCCAGCAGCGTAAAACAATGGACTAGCGGGGCTAGCACAGATACGCAGTATTTT.

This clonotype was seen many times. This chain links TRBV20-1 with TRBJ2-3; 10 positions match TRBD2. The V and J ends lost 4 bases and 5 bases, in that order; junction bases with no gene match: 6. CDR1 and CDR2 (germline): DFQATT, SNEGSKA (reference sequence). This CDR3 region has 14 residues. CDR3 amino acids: CSAIPGLARDTQYF. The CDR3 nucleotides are TGCAGTGCTATACCGGGACTAGCGAGAGATACGCAGTATTTT.

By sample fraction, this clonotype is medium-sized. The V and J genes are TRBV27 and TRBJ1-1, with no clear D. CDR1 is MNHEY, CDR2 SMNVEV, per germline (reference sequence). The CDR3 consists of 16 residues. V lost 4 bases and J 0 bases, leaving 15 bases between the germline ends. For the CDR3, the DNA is TGTGCCAGCAGTTCGCTTAAGACTGATTTGAACACTGAAGCTTTCTTT. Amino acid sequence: CASSSLKTDLNTEAFF.

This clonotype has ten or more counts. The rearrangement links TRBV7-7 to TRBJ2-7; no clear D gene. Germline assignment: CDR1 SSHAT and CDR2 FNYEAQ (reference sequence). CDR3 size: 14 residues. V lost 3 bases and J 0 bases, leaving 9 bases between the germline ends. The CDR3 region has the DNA TGTGCCAGCAGCTTGACACTGAGCTCCTACGAGCAGTACTTC. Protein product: CASSLTLSSYEQYF.

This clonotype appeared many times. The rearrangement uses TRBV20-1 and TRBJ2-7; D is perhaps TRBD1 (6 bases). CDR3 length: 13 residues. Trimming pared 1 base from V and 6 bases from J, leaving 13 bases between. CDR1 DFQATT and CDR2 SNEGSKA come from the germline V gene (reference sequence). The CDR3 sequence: CSARVEGVGEQYF. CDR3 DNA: TGCAGTGCTAGAGTTGAGGGGGTTGGCGAGCAGTACTTC.

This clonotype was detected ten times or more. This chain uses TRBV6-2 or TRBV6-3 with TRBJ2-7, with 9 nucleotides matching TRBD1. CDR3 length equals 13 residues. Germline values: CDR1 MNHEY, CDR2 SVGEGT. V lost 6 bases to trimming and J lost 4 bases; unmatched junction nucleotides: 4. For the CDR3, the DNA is TGTGCCAGCAGGGGGACAGGGTCGTACGAGCAGTACTTC. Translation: CASRGTGSYEQYF.

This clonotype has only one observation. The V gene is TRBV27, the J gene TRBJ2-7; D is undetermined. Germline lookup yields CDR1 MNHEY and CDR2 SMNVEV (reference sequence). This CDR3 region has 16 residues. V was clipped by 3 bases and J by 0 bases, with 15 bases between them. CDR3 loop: CASSFPVQIDSYEQYF. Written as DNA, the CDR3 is TGTGCCAGCAGTTTTCCCGTGCAGATAGACTCCTACGAGCAGTACTTC.